These 20 T cell receptor beta chains originate from one sample sequenced in a study of shared clonotypes between healthy human individuals. Assay: immunoSEQ multiplex PCR; the TCRdb copy retains only in-frame clones and omits some. Among a few million clones listed, more than 80% were seen once. What was sequenced was naive CD4+ T cells sorted from blood. This sample's subset: CD45RA+ positively selected. Receptors were obtained from a young man in good health.

As regards this clone: The sample holds other DNA sequences that translate to the same CDR3. This rearrangement joins TRBV5-1 to TRBJ2-7; D remains ambiguous. The V gene's germline CDR1 is SGHRS and CDR2 YFSETQ. The V and J ends lost 0 bases and 3 bases respectively, with 7 bases between them. CDR3 size: 13 residues. The CDR3 DNA follows: TGCGCCAGCAGCTTGGGCCCTATCTACGAGCAGTACTTC. This translates into CASSLGPIYEQYF.

As to this clone: In the same sample, other DNA sequences code for this CDR3. This chain connects TRBV2 to TRBJ2-5, with D unresolved. Germline CDR1 SNHLY, CDR2 FYNNEI. V was cut by 6 bases and J by 5 bases, with 7 bases left in between. CDR3 size: 11 residues. CDR3 residues: CASRATETQYF. The CDR3 DNA follows: TGTGCCAGCAGGGCTACGGAGACCCAGTACTTC.

The rearrangement links TRBV29-1 to TRBJ1-1, with TRBD1 matching over 7 bases. This CDR3 spans 14 amino acids. The trim removed 7 bases at V and 5 bases at J, leaving 13 bases unmatched. The germline V gene encodes CDR1 SQVTM and CDR2 ANQGSEA. The CDR3 DNA follows: TGCAGCGCCCAAGAGGGGGCAGGGGGGACTGAAGCTTTCTTT. The encoded protein is CSAQEGAGGTEAFF.

The rearrangement joins TRBV5-4 to TRBJ2-2, with D perhaps TRBD2 (6 bases). Trimming left V 4 bases short and J 0 bases short, with 16 bases between. Germline assignment: CDR1 SGHNT and CDR2 YYREEE (reference sequence). The CDR3 sequence is 17 residues long. CDR3 residues: CASSPGTYYANTGELFF. Written as DNA, the CDR3 is TGTGCCAGCAGCCCTGGGACTTACTACGCGAACACCGGGGAGCTGTTTTTT. The entire variable domain, with the rest obtained from reference TRBV5-4 and TRBJ2-2, is as follows: ETGVTQSPTHLIKTRGQQVTLRCSSQSGHNTVSWYQQALGQGPQFIFQYYREEENGRGNFPPRFSGLQFPNYSSELNVNALELDDSALYLCASSPGTYYANTGELFFGEGSRLTVL.

V usage is TRBV11-2 and J usage is TRBJ2-7; TRBD2 matches 10 bases. Trimming at V came to 5 bases and at J to 5 bases, leaving 12 bases not matched to a gene. The CDR3 is 16 residues long. CDR1 SGHAT and CDR2 FQNNGV come from the germline V gene. CDR3 protein: CASSARRAGGHHEQYF. The CDR3 DNA is TGTGCCAGCAGCGCCCGAAGAGCGGGAGGGCACCACGAGCAGTACTTC.

CDR3 sequence: CASSLAPGVFNEQFF. CDR3 nucleotides: TGTGCCAGCAGCTTAGCCCCAGGGGTCTTTAATGAGCAGTTCTTC. V gene TRBV7-6 combines with J gene TRBJ2-1, with a possible D match to TRBD1 (6 bases). Trimming stripped 0 bases from V and 7 bases from J, with 13 bases between. Germline V gene sequence: CDR1 SGHVS, CDR2 FNYEAQ. The CDR3 runs to 15 residues.

The V and J genes are TRBV11-1 and TRBJ2-7; 11 positions match TRBD1. CDR1 is SGHAT and CDR2 is FQDESV in the germline V gene (reference sequence). The CDR3 covers 15 residues. V dropped 4 bases and J dropped 5; count of bases not matched to a gene: 7. The CDR3 DNA sequence: TGTGCCAGCAGCTCAACTCGGGACAGGGGGAACGAGCAGTACTTC. This sequence encodes CASSSTRDRGNEQYF.

V is TRBV5-8 and J is TRBJ2-3; D may be TRBD1 (7 bases). Germline V CDR1 and CDR2: SGHTS, YDEGEE. The CDR3 sequence is 15 residues long. The V gene lost 0 bases and the J gene lost 3 bases, with 11 bases spanning the gap. DNA for the CDR3: TGTGCCAGCAGCTTGGCCCAGGGGGGTACAGATACGCAGTATTTT. It yields the protein CASSLAQGGTDTQYF.

Worth noting for this clone: The identical CDR3 is also encoded by other nucleotide sequences in the sample. The CDR3 spells CASSLTANEKLFF. CDR3 in DNA: TGCGCCAGCAGCCTCACAGCTAATGAAAAACTGTTTTTT. J is TRBJ1-4 and V is TRBV4-1; no clear D gene. CDR3 length: 13 amino acids. Germline V gene lookup returns CDR1 MGHRA and CDR2 YSYEKL. V was trimmed by 4 bases and J by 3 bases, leaving 6 bases between them.

J is TRBJ2-5 and V is TRBV10-1; 12 nucleotides agree with TRBD2. The CDR3 contains 15 residues. The germline V gene encodes CDR1 WNHNN and CDR2 SYGVQD (reference sequence). The trim removed 5 bases at V and 6 bases at J, leaving 7 bases unmatched. DNA for the CDR3: TGCGCCAGCAGTCCTGAGACTAGCGGGAGCCAGACCCAGTACTTC. Its protein is CASSPETSGSQTQYF.

The CDR3 DNA reads TGTGCCAGCAGCGCCGGGACACACCACTCTGGGGCCAACGTCCTGACTTTC. Encoded protein: CASSAGTHHSGANVLTF. V gene TRBV9 combines with J gene TRBJ2-6, with D tentatively TRBD1 (6 bases). V shed 3 bases and J shed 0 bases, with 13 bases lying between them. This CDR3 is 17 amino acids long. In germline, CDR1 is SGDLS, CDR2 YYNGEE. The full variable domain, with the rest looked up from reference TRBV9 and TRBJ2-6, is DSGVTQTPKHLITATGQRVTLRCSPRSGDLSVYWYQQSLDQGLQFLIQYYNGEERAKGNILERFSAQQFPDLHSELNLSSLELGDSALYFCASSAGTHHSGANVLTFGAGSRLTVL.

The chain couples TRBV7-2 to TRBJ2-2; D is perhaps TRBD1 (6 bases). The CDR3 length is 15 residues. V was pared by 2 bases and J by 4 bases, with 11 bases between. In germline, CDR1 is SGHTA, CDR2 FQGNSA. In nucleotides, the CDR3 is TGTGCCAGCAGCTTATTCGGGACAAGCACCGGGGAGCTGTTTTTT. Translated, it gives CASSLFGTSTGELFF.

This chain links TRBV19 with TRBJ1-1, with D possibly TRBD1 on 5 matching bases. The germline V gene encodes CDR1 LNHDA and CDR2 SQIVND (reference sequence). CDR3 size: 14 residues. The V gene lost 7 bases and the J gene lost 0 bases, with 12 bases spanning the gap. CDR3 sequence reads: CASTPGGLNTEAFF. CDR3 DNA sequence: TGTGCCAGTACCCCGGGGGGGTTGAACACTGAAGCTTTCTTT.

The genes are TRBV19 and TRBJ1-3; D is ambiguous. Trimming removed 7 bases at V and 0 bases at J, with 13 bases between. The CDR3 is 15 amino acids. CDR1 and CDR2 from the germline V gene are LNHDA and SQIVND (reference sequence). The CDR3 here is CASISPTVSGNTIYF. CDR3 bases: TGTGCCAGTATTTCCCCGACGGTCTCTGGAAACACCATATATTTT.

The chain employs TRBV5-1 and TRBJ2-7; maybe TRBD1 (5 bases). Trimming stripped 3 bases from V and 4 bases from J, with 8 bases between. There are 12 residues in the CDR3. CDR1 is SGHRS, CDR2 YFSETQ, per germline. The CDR3 here is CASSSRGYEQYF. Here the CDR3 DNA reads TGCGCCAGCAGCTCTAGGGGTTACGAGCAGTACTTC.

This chain uses TRBV7-2 with TRBJ2-5; the D gene is possibly TRBD1 (5 bases). Germline loops: CDR1 SGHTA, CDR2 FQGNSA. The CDR3 has 13 amino acids. The V end lost 4 bases, the J end lost 2 bases, and 8 bases lay between the germline ends. CDR3 bases: TGTGCCAGCAGCTACAGGAGACAAGAGACCCAGTACTTC. Translation gives CASSYRRQETQYF.

The chain links TRBV6-1 to TRBJ2-7; 8 nucleotides align to TRBD1. The CDR3 is 13 amino acids. The germline gives CDR1 MNHNS, CDR2 SASEGT. The V and J ends lost 6 bases and 4 bases, in that order; junction bases with no gene match: 5. The CDR3 reads CASSRGQGYEQYF. The DNA of the CDR3 is TGTGCCAGCAGCAGGGGGCAGGGATACGAGCAGTACTTC.

This rearrangement joins TRBV7-2 to TRBJ1-2; 8 bases map to TRBD1. The germline V gene has CDR1 SGHTA and CDR2 FQGNSA. The J segment lost 7 bases and the V segment lost 0 bases, leaving 4 bases of the junction unmatched. The CDR3 covers 14 residues. The CDR3 DNA reads as TGTGCCAGCAGCTTAGCCGACAGGGGAAGTGGCTACACCTTC. Encoded protein: CASSLADRGSGYTF.

The chain has TRBV9 and TRBJ1-2; a weak D match, TRBD1 (5 bases). Trimming took off 0 bases at V and 4 bases at J, with 10 bases between the two ends. This CDR3 spans 14 amino acids. Looked up from germline, CDR1 is SGDLS and CDR2 is YYNGEE. Here the CDR3 DNA reads TGTGCCAGCAGCGTAGGGGGCAGGGCCTATGGCTACACCTTC. Its protein is CASSVGGRAYGYTF.

The chain links TRBV19 to TRBJ2-7, with a weak D call TRBD2 (5 bases). Germline V CDR1 and CDR2: LNHDA, SQIVND (reference sequence). The CDR3 spans 14 residues. V was pared by 5 bases and J by 7 bases, with 18 bases between. CDR3 in amino acids: CASSPGQEAMEQYF. The CDR3 DNA is TGTGCCAGTAGTCCCGGGCAGGAGGCGATGGAGCAGTACTTC.